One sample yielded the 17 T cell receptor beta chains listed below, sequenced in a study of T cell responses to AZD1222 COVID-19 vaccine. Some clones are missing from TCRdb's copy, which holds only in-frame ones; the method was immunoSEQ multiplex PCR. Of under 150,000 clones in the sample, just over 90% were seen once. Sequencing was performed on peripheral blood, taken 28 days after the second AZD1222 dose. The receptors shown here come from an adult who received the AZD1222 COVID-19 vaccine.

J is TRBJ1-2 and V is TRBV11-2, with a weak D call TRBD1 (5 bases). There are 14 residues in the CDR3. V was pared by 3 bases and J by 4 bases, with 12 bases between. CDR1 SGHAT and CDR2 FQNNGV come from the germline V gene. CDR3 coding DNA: TGTGCCAGCAGCTTGGGGGATTCGTTCTATGGCTACACCTTC. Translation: CASSLGDSFYGYTF.

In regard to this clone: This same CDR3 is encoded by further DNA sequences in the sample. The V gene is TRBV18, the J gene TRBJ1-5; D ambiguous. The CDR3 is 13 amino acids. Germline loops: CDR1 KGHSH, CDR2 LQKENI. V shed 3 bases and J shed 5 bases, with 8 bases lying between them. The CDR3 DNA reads TGTGCCAGCTCACCGGGTAGAGATCAGCCCCAGCATTTT. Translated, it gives CASSPGRDQPQHF.

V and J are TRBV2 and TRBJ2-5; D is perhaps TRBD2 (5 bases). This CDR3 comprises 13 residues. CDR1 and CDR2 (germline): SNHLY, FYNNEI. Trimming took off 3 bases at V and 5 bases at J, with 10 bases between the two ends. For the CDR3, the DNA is TGTGCCAGCAGTGACCGCGGGCAGGAGACCCAGTACTTC. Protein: CASSDRGQETQYF. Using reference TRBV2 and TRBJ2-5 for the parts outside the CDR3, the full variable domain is EPEVTQTPSHQVTQMGQEVILRCVPISNHLYFYWYRQILGQKVEFLVSFYNNEISEKSEIFDDQFSVERPDGSNFTLKIRSTKLEDSAMYFCASSDRGQETQYFGPGTRLLVL.

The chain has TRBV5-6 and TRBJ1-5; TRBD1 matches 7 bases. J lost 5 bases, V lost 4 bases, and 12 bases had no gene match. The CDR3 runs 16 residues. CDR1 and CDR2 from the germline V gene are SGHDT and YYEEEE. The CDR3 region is CASSQGVRGRDQPQHF. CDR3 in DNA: TGTGCCAGCAGCCAGGGGGTAAGGGGACGGGATCAGCCCCAGCATTTT.

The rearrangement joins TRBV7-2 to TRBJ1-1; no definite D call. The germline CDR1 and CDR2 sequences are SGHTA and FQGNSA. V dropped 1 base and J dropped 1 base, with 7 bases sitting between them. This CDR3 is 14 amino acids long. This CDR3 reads CASSLGTKNTEAFF. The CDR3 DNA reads TGTGCCAGCAGCTTAGGGACGAAGAACACTGAAGCTTTCTTT.

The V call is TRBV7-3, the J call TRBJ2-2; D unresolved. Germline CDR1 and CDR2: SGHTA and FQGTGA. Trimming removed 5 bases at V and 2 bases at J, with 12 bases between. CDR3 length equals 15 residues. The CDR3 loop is CASSRNRENTGELFF. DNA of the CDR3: TGTGCCAGCAGCCGCAACAGAGAAAACACCGGGGAGCTGTTTTTT.

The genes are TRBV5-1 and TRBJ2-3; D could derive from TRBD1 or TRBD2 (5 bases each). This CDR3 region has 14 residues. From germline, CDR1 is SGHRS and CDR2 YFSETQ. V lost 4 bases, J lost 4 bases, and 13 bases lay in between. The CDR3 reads CASSGTLGADTQYF. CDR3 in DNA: TGCGCCAGCAGCGGTACTCTGGGGGCAGATACGCAGTATTTT.

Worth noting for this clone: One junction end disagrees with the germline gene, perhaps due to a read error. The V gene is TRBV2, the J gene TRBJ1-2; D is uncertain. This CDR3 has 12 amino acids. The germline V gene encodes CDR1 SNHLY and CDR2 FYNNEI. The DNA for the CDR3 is TGTGCCAGCAGTGATGAGGGAGGGCCCCCTTTCTTC. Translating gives CASSDEGGPPFF.

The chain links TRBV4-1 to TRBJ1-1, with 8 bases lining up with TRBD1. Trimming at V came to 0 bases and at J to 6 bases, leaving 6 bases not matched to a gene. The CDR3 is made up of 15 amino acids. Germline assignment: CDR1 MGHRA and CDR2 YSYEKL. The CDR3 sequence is CASSQDPTGGAEAFF. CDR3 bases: TGCGCCAGCAGCCAAGACCCTACAGGGGGGGCTGAAGCTTTCTTT.

Here the CDR3 reads CASSRVTGYSGNTIYF. The CDR3 DNA reads TGCGCCAGCAGCCGAGTTACAGGATACTCTGGAAACACCATATATTTT. The chain carries TRBV4-1 and TRBJ1-3; D might be TRBD1 (5 bases). Germline V gives CDR1 MGHRA, CDR2 YSYEKL. Trimming removed 4 bases from V and 0 bases from J, with 13 bases in between. CDR3 length equals 16 residues.

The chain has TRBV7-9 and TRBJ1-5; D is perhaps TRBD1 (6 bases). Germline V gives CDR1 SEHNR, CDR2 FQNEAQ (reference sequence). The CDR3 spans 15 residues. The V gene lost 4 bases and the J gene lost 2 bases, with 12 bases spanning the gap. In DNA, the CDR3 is TGTGCCAGCAGCTCCAGGGGAGGCGGCAATCAGCCCCAGCATTTT. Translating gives CASSSRGGGNQPQHF.

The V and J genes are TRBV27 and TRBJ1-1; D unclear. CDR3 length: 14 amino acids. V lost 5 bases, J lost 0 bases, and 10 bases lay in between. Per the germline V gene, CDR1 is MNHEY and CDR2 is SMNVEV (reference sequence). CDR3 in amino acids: CASSPHLMNTEAFF. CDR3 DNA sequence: TGTGCCAGCAGTCCACATCTTATGAACACTGAAGCTTTCTTT.

CDR3: CASSSNTGAFMGAFF. CDR3 DNA sequence: TGTGCCAGCAGTTCTAACACAGGGGCGTTCATGGGAGCTTTCTTT. The chain uses TRBV5-5 and TRBJ1-1; 7 nucleotides match TRBD1. This CDR3 comprises 15 residues. V lost 5 bases, J lost 10 bases, and 17 bases stayed unmatched. From germline, CDR1 is SGHKS and CDR2 YYEKEE (reference sequence).

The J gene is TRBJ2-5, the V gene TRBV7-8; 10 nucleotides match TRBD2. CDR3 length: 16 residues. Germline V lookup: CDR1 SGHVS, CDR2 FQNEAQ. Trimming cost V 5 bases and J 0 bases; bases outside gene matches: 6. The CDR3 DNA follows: TGTGCCAGCAGCCCCCCGACTAGCGGGCACCAAGAGACCCAGTACTTC. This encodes CASSPPTSGHQETQYF.

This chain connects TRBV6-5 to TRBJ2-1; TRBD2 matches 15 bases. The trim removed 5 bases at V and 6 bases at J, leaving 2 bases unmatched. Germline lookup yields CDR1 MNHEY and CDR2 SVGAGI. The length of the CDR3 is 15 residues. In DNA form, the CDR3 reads TGTGCCAGCAGTCGGACTAGCGGGAGGGGCAATGAGCAGTTCTTC. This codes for CASSRTSGRGNEQFF.

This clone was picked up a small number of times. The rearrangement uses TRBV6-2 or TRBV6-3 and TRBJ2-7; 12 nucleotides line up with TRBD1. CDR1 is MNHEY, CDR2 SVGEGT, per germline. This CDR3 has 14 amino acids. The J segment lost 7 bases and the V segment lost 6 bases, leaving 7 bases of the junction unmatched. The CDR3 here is CASSRDRGRKEQYF. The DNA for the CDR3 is TGTGCCAGCAGCAGGGACAGGGGGCGCAAAGAGCAGTACTTC.

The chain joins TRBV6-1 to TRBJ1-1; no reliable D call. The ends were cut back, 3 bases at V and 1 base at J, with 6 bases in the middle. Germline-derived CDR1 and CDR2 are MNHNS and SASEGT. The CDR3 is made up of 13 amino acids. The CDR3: CASSELENTEAFF. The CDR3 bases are TGTGCCAGCAGTGAGTTGGAGAACACTGAAGCTTTCTTT.